The present entry profiles one T cell receptor (beta chain) with its context. Its recognized antigen is unknown. No base quality information exists; no much larger clone differs at one position. CDR3 length: 15 amino acids, cysteine to phenylalanine. The only DNA kept is the CDR3, 45 bases in frame from the first base. V is reduced by 3 bases and J by 7 bases, leaving a spacing of 15 bases between them. Looking up the germline V gene yields CDR1 MGHRA and CDR2 YSYEKL. The entry originates in a study of blood T cell repertoires in COVID-19 (dated by TCRdb to about 2020). With regard to the full study: Samples covering the acute and convalescent phases of COVID-19 were provided by collaborators in the United States, Italy and Spain. The prospective study material was composed of cDNA or gDNA derived from T cells, B-cell-depleted T cells, or PBMCs. The dataset comprised deeply sampled blood TCRbeta repertoires from subjects exposed to, actively infected with, or recovered from COVID-19. The repertoires were released in a freely available public database intended as a resource for research on the immune response to SARS-CoV-2. Samples came from the ongoing ImmuneRACE study (first 160 participants) plus 1,254 subjects from 6 global collaborators. The sample metadata nearly always contained a de-identified subject ID, COVID-19 status, age in years and sex. Where available, HLA class I and class II types were obtained from metadata supplied by the sample provider rather than from assay-based typing.

General findings and caveats noted by the study authors: How much clinical and demographic metadata was included differed by source and by participant, and the metadata was provided uncurated.

TCRbeta CDR3 regions were amplified from genomic DNA using the immunoSEQ Assay, a bias-controlled multiplex PCR. In the source study's methods: Within the assay, amplification of reference gene primers was used to estimate how many nucleated cells each sample contained. Sequence reads were collapsed and filtered to measure the absolute abundance of every unique TCRbeta CDR3 rearrangement. For each sample, productive Simpson clonality was calculated by taking the square root of Simpson's diversity index across productive rearrangements. TCRdb provides this immuneACCESS table in a form limited to in-frame rearrangements. Some clones are lacking; in checked studies, under half of them reflect an unresolved V gene, and why the rest are absent is not known. That table gives V, J and clone size, and the DNA gave D and trimming. Within this sample are about 39,000 clones, with more than 80% of them counted one time only. Roughly 4.5% of the sample lies in the top ten.

Whole blood was collected in K2EDTA tubes by collaborating institutions according to the institutions' own protocols. For TCRbeta analysis, collaborators shipped samples as frozen whole blood, isolated PBMCs, or DNA extracted from either of those sample types. The clonotype was recovered from a man in his 60s with acute or convalescent COVID-19. Sequenced material: peripheral blood. The V gene is TRBV4-1 and the J gene is TRBJ1-4; perhaps TRBD1 is the D gene, with 5 bases matching. The sequenced DNA: TGCGCCAGCAGCCAGGTGATTACAGGTCTTGAAAAACTGTTTTTT. Its amino acids are CASSQVITGLEKLFF.